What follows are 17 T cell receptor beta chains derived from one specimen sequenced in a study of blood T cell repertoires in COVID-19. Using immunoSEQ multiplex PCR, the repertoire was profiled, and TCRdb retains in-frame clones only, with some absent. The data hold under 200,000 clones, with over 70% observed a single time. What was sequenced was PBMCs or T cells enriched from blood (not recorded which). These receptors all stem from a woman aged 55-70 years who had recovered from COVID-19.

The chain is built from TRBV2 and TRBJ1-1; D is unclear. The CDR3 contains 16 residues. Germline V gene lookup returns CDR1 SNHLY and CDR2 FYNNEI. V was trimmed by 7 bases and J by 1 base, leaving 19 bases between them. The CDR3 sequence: CASTVFYIRQNTEAFF. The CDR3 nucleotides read TGTGCCAGCACCGTATTTTACATTCGTCAGAACACTGAAGCTTTCTTT.

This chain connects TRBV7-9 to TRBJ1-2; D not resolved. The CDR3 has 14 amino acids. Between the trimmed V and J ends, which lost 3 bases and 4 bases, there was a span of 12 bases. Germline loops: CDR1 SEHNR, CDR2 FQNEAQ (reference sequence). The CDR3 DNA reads TGTGCCAGCAGCTTGTCAGCCCTAGGCTATGGCTACACCTTC. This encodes CASSLSALGYGYTF.

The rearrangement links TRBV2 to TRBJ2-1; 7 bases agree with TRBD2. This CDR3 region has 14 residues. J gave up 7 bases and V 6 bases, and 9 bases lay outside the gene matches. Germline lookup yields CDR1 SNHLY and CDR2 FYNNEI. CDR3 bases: TGTGCCAGCAGCCGGGACTACCGCCGGAATGAGCAGTTCTTC. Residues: CASSRDYRRNEQFF. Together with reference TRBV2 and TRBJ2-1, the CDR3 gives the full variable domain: EPEVTQTPSHQVTQMGQEVILRCVPISNHLYFYWYRQILGQKVEFLVSFYNNEISEKSEIFDDQFSVERPDGSNFTLKIRSTKLEDSAMYFCASSRDYRRNEQFFGPGTRLTVL.

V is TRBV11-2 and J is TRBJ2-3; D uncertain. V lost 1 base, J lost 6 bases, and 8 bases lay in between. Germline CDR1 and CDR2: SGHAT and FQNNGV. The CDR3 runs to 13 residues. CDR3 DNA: TGTGCCAGCAGCTTAGCAGTTTTGGATACGCAGTATTTT. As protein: CASSLAVLDTQYF.

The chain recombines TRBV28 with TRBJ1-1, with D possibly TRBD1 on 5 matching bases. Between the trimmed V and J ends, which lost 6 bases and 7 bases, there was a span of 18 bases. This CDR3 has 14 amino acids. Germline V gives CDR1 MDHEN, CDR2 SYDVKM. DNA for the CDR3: TGTGCCAGCAGGTATCAGGGCCACAACCTTGAAGCTTTCTTT. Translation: CASRYQGHNLEAFF.

CDR3 in amino acids: CASSQLQGKGYTF. For the CDR3, the DNA is TGTGCCAGCAGCCAACTACAGGGGAAAGGCTACACCTTC. This chain connects TRBV3-1 (or the pseudogene TRBV3-2) to TRBJ1-2, with 7 bases aligning to TRBD1. The trim removed 2 bases at V and 8 bases at J, leaving 5 bases unmatched. This CDR3 has 13 amino acids. CDR1 LGHDT and CDR2 YNNKEL come from the germline V gene (reference sequence).

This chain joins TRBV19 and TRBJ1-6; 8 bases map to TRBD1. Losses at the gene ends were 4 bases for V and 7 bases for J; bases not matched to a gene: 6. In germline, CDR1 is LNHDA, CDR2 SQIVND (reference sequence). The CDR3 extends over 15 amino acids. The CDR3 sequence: CASSTQGALNSPLHF. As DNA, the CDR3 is TGTGCCAGTAGTACTCAGGGGGCGCTCAATTCACCCCTCCACTTT.

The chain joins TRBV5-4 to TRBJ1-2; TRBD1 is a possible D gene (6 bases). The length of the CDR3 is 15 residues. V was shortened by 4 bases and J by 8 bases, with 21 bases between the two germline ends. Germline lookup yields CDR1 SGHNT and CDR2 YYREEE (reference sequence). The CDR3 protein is CASSVGTQPSAGYTF. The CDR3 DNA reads TGTGCCAGCAGCGTAGGGACACAACCTTCAGCGGGCTACACCTTC.

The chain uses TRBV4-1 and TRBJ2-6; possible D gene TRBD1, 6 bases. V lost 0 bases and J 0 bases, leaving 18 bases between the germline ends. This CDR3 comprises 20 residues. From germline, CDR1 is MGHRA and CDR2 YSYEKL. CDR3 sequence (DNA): TGCGCCAGCAGCCAAGACAACAGGGCGAGACTTCTCTCTGGGGCCAACGTCCTGACTTTC. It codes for CASSQDNRARLLSGANVLTF.

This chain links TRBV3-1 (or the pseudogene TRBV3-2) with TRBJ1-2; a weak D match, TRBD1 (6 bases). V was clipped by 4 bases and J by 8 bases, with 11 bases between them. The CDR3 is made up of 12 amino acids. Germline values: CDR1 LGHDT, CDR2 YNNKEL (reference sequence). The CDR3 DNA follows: TGTGCCAGCAGCCGGACAGACGGGGGCTACACCTTC. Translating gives CASSRTDGGYTF.

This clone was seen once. CDR3 protein: CASSQTWTGENTEAFF. The CDR3 bases are TGTGCCAGCTCACAAACTTGGACAGGCGAGAACACTGAAGCTTTCTTT. This rearrangement joins TRBV18 to TRBJ1-1, with TRBD1 matching 7 bases. Germline V gene sequence: CDR1 KGHSH, CDR2 LQKENI. After removal of 4 bases from V and 1 base from J, the junction contained 9 bases not matched to a gene. The CDR3 is made up of 16 amino acids.

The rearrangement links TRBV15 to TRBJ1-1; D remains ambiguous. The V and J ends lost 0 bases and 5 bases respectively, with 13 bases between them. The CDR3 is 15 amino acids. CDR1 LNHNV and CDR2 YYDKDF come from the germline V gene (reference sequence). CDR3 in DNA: TGTGCCACCAGCAGAGACTTGAAGAGAGGTACTGAAGCTTTCTTT. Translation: CATSRDLKRGTEAFF.

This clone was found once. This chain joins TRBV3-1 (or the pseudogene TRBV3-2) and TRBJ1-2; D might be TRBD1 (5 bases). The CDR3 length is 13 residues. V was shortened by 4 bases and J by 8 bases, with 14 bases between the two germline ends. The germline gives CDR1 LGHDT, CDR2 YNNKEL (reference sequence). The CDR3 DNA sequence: TGTGCCAGCAGCCCCCCGGGGGGGAAAGGCTACACCTTC. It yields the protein CASSPPGGKGYTF.

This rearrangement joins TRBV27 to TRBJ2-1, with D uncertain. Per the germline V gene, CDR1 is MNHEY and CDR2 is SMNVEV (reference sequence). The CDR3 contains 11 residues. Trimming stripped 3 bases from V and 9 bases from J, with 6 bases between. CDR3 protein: CASSFRSEQFF. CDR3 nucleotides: TGTGCCAGCAGTTTCAGAAGTGAGCAGTTCTTC.

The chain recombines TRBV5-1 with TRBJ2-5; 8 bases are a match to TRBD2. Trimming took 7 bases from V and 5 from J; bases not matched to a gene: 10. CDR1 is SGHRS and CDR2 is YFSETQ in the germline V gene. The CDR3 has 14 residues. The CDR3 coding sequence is TGCGCCAGCGGGGTAGCGGGATCGTCGGAGACCCAGTACTTC. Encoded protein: CASGVAGSSETQYF.

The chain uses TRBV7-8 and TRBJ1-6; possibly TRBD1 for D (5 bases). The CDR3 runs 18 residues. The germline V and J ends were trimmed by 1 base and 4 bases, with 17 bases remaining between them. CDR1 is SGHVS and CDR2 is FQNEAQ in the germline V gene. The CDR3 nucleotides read TGTGCCAGCAGCTTAGTTGGGGGAGGGAAAAGGTATAATTCACCCCTCCACTTT. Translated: CASSLVGGGKRYNSPLHF.

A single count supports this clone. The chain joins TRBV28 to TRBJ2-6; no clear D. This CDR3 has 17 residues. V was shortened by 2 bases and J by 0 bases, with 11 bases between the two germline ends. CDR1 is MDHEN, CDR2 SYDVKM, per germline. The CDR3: CASSLGQYSSGANVLTF. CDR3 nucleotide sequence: TGTGCCAGCAGTTTAGGGCAGTATAGCTCTGGGGCCAACGTCCTGACTTTC. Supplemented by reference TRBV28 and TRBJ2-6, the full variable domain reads DVKVTQSSRYLVKRTGEKVFLECVQDMDHENMFWYRQDPGLGLRLIYFSYDVKMKEKGDIPEGYSVSREKKERFSLILESASTNQTSMYLCASSLGQYSSGANVLTFGAGSRLTVL.